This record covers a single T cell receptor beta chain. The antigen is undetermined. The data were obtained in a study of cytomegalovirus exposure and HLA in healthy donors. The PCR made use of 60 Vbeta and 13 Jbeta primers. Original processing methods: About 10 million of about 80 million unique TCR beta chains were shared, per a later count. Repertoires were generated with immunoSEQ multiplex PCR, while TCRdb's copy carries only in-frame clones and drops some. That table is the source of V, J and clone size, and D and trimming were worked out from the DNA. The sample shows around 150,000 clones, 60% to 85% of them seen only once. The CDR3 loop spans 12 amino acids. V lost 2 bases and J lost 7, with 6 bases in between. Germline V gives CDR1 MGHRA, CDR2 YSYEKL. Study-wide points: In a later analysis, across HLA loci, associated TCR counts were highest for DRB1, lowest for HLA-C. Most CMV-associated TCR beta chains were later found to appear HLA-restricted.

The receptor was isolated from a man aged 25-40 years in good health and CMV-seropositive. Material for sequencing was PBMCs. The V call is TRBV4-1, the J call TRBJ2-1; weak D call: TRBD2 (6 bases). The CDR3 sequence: CASSQRGNEQFF. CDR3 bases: TGCGCCAGCAGCCAACGGGGGAATGAGCAGTTCTTC.